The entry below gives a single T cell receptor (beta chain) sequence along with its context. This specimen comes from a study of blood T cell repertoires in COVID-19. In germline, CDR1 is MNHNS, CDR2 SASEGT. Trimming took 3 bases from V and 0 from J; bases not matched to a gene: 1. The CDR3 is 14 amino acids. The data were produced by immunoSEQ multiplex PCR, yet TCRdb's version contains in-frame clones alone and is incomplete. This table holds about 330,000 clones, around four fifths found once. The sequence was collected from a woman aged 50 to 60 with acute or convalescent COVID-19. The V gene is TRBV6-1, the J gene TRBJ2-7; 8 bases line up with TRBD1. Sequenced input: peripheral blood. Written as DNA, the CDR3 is TGTGCCAGCAGTGAGGACAGGGCCTCCTACGAGCAGTACTTC. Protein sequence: CASSEDRASYEQYF.